The 32 T cell receptor beta chains below come from one sample, sequenced in a study of cytomegalovirus exposure and HLA in healthy donors. It was with 60 Vbeta and 13 Jbeta primers that the PCR ran. Using immunoSEQ multiplex PCR, the repertoire was profiled, and TCRdb retains in-frame clones only, with some absent. Its table records 150,000 to 200,000 clones. Sequences were obtained from PBMCs. Receptor source: a woman in her sixties or seventies in good health and CMV-seronegative.

This rearrangement joins TRBV7-9 to TRBJ1-6; no clear D. V lost 2 bases and J lost 7, with 6 bases in between. The CDR3 is 13 amino acids. Germline-derived CDR1 and CDR2 are SEHNR and FQNEAQ (reference sequence). This CDR3 is CASSLNGNSPLHF. In DNA, the CDR3 is TGTGCCAGCAGCTTAAACGGGAATTCACCCCTCCACTTT.

The J gene is TRBJ2-2, the V gene TRBV19; 9 bases match TRBD2. In germline, CDR1 is LNHDA, CDR2 SQIVND (reference sequence). The CDR3 runs 20 residues. The V segment lost 6 bases and the J segment 2 bases; nucleotides outside the gene matches: 19. The DNA of the CDR3 is TGTGCCAGTAGACTCAGGGGGGTGACTAGCGGAACCCTAAACACCGGGGAGCTGTTTTTT. Its translation is CASRLRGVTSGTLNTGELFF.

The V gene is TRBV29-1, the J gene TRBJ2-2, with 7 nucleotides matching TRBD1. This CDR3 spans 14 amino acids. Germline V gene sequence: CDR1 SQVTM, CDR2 ANQGSEA. J was trimmed by 1 base and V by 6 bases; bases with no gene match: 5. DNA for the CDR3: TGCAGCGTGCTAAGGACAGGGAACACCGGGGAGCTGTTTTTT. Amino acid sequence: CSVLRTGNTGELFF.

V usage is TRBV10-3 and J usage is TRBJ2-5; the match to TRBD2 covers 16 bases. There are 17 residues in the CDR3. Per the germline V gene, CDR1 is ENHRY and CDR2 is SYGVKD. V was pared by 3 bases and J by 5 bases, with 6 bases of the junction left unmatched. CDR3 in amino acids: CAISDGTSGRARETQYF. CDR3 nucleotides: TGTGCCATCAGTGACGGGACTAGCGGGAGGGCCCGGGAGACCCAGTACTTC.

The chain links TRBV27 to TRBJ2-1; 8 bases map to TRBD2. Germline CDR1 MNHEY, CDR2 SMNVEV (reference sequence). With 5 bases clipped from V and 10 bases from J, the junction kept 13 bases outside the gene matches. The CDR3 totals 15 residues. Here the CDR3 reads CASSPRGAGVMEQFF. CDR3 bases: TGTGCCAGCAGTCCACGGGGAGCGGGAGTGATGGAGCAGTTCTTC.

The chain combines TRBV6-1 with TRBJ1-1; D is unclear. The V gene's germline CDR1 is MNHNS and CDR2 SASEGT. V was cut by 0 bases and J by 4 bases, with 12 bases left in between. This CDR3 spans 15 amino acids. The CDR3 DNA is TGTGCCAGCAGTGAAGCCGCCTACTTTCTCACTGAAGCTTTCTTT. It translates to CASSEAAYFLTEAFF.

This sequence joins TRBV4-1 and TRBJ1-5; 8 bases map to TRBD1. The CDR3 loop spans 16 amino acids. Losses at the gene ends were 5 bases for V and 0 bases for J; bases not matched to a gene: 6. CDR1 MGHRA and CDR2 YSYEKL come from the germline V gene. CDR3 region: CASSARTGFSNQPQHF. CDR3 bases: TGCGCCAGCAGCGCACGGACAGGGTTTAGCAATCAGCCCCAGCATTTT.

The chain carries TRBV28 and TRBJ2-7; 7 positions match TRBD2. The CDR3 contains 17 residues. Germline V CDR1 and CDR2: MDHEN, SYDVKM. V lost 5 bases to trimming and J lost 2 bases; unmatched junction nucleotides: 15. The CDR3 spells CASSPEQRGSVPYEQYF. For the CDR3, the DNA is TGTGCCAGCAGTCCAGAGCAGCGGGGCTCGGTCCCCTACGAGCAGTACTTC. Using reference TRBV28 and TRBJ2-7 for the parts outside the CDR3, the full variable domain is DVKVTQSSRYLVKRTGEKVFLECVQDMDHENMFWYRQDPGLGLRLIYFSYDVKMKEKGDIPEGYSVSREKKERFSLILESASTNQTSMYLCASSPEQRGSVPYEQYFGPGTRLTVT.

V is TRBV5-1 and J is TRBJ1-2, with D perhaps TRBD1 (5 bases). Trimming took 1 base from V and 4 from J, leaving 14 bases between them. The CDR3 is 15 residues long. Germline values: CDR1 SGHRS, CDR2 YFSETQ. This chain's CDR3 is CASSLSIQGSYGYTF. The CDR3 DNA is TGCGCCAGCAGCTTGTCGATCCAGGGAAGCTATGGCTACACCTTC.

The V and J genes are TRBV2 and TRBJ2-2; D gene ambiguous. Germline assignment: CDR1 SNHLY and CDR2 FYNNEI. This CDR3 is 15 amino acids long. The V gene lost 4 bases and the J gene lost 0 bases, with 9 bases spanning the gap. Here the CDR3 reads CASSVAQANTGELFF. CDR3 bases: TGTGCCAGCAGTGTTGCACAAGCGAACACCGGGGAGCTGTTTTTT.

The V gene is TRBV6-1, the J gene TRBJ2-1, with 8 bases fitting TRBD2. The CDR3 has 16 residues. Per germline, CDR1 MNHNS and CDR2 SASEGT. V was clipped by 4 bases and J by 4 bases; unmatched bases: 9. CDR3 protein: CASSGREGVSYNEQFF. Here the CDR3 DNA reads TGTGCCAGCAGTGGCCGGGAGGGGGTTTCTTACAATGAGCAGTTCTTC.

The chain joins TRBV5-1 to TRBJ1-2; no definite D call. The CDR3 extends over 18 amino acids. CDR1 is SGHRS and CDR2 is YFSETQ in the germline V gene. V was shortened by 0 bases and J by 0 bases, with 18 bases between the two germline ends. The DNA for the CDR3 is TGCGCCAGCAGCTTGGCCAGGCCAGGCTATTGGACTAACTATGGCTACACCTTC. It is translated as CASSLARPGYWTNYGYTF.

This chain joins TRBV7-3 and TRBJ1-1, with D tentatively TRBD1 (5 bases). Germline V CDR1 and CDR2: SGHTA, FQGTGA. V lost 2 bases and J 3 bases, leaving 10 bases between the germline ends. The CDR3 length is 14 residues. The CDR3 loop reads CASSLSQGDTEAFF. The CDR3 DNA reads TGTGCCAGCAGCTTATCTCAAGGGGACACTGAAGCTTTCTTT.

The chain links TRBV27 to TRBJ1-2, with a weak D call TRBD1 (6 bases). Germline-derived CDR1 and CDR2 are MNHEY and SMNVEV (reference sequence). V dropped 6 bases and J dropped 4 bases, with 18 bases sitting between them. The CDR3 extends over 15 amino acids. The DNA of the CDR3 is TGTGCCAGCAGCCGGAACACTCGGACAGTCTATGGCTACACCTTC. Its protein product is CASSRNTRTVYGYTF.

The chain combines TRBV5-1 with TRBJ1-2; D is uncertain. Germline CDR1 reads SGHRS; CDR2 reads YFSETQ. The CDR3 loop spans 13 amino acids. Trimming removed 4 bases at V and 4 bases at J, with 11 bases between. Here the CDR3 reads CASSPDSGYGYTF. CDR3 sequence (DNA): TGCGCCAGCAGCCCGGACTCAGGCTATGGCTACACCTTC.

The chain couples TRBV10-3 to TRBJ1-1, with a weak D call TRBD1 (5 bases). In germline, CDR1 is ENHRY, CDR2 SYGVKD. The V end lost 7 bases, the J end lost 4 bases, and 16 bases lay between the germline ends. The CDR3 contains 14 residues. CDR3 sequence (DNA): TGTGCCATCAAGGGAGGGCAGGGAGGCACTGAAGCTTTCTTT. It codes for CAIKGGQGGTEAFF.

The rearrangement links TRBV10-3 to TRBJ2-6, with a possible D match to TRBD1 (5 bases). Trimming cost V 3 bases and J 4 bases, with 19 bases left between them. CDR3 length: 18 amino acids. Germline values: CDR1 ENHRY, CDR2 SYGVKD. The CDR3 bases are TGTGCCATCAGTGACCCCAGGGTCCCAAAGGGAGGGGCCAACGTCCTGACTTTC. Its protein is CAISDPRVPKGGANVLTF.

This chain connects TRBV27 to TRBJ1-4; the D is unclear. Germline values: CDR1 MNHEY, CDR2 SMNVEV (reference sequence). Trimming stripped 6 bases from V and 8 bases from J, with 19 bases between. The CDR3 runs to 15 residues. The CDR3 nucleotides are TGTGCCAGCAGCCGCAACGGAGGGCTTTTCGAAAAACTGTTTTTT. Its translation is CASSRNGGLFEKLFF.

V is TRBV19 and J is TRBJ1-6; TRBD1 agrees at 9 bases. CDR1 and CDR2 (germline): LNHDA, SQIVND (reference sequence). J was trimmed by 7 bases and V by 3 bases; bases with no gene match: 7. CDR3 length equals 16 residues. CDR3: CASSITWDRVNSPLHF. Written as DNA, the CDR3 is TGTGCCAGTAGTATTACCTGGGACAGGGTAAATTCACCCCTCCACTTT. Together with reference TRBV19 and TRBJ1-6, the CDR3 gives the full variable domain: DGGITQSPKYLFRKEGQNVTLSCEQNLNHDAMYWYRQDPGQGLRLIYYSQIVNDFQKGDIAEGYSVSREKKESFPLTVTSAQKNPTAFYLCASSITWDRVNSPLHFGNGTRLTVT.

The chain joins TRBV5-1 to TRBJ1-1; the D gene is possibly TRBD1 (6 bases). Trimming cost V 4 bases and J 2 bases, with 12 bases left between them. Germline V gene data show CDR1 as SGHRS and CDR2 as YFSETQ. The CDR3 extends over 14 amino acids. The CDR3 spells CASSPLTGNTEAFF. The CDR3 DNA reads as TGCGCCAGCAGCCCTCTGACAGGAAACACTGAAGCTTTCTTT.

This chain uses TRBV27 with TRBJ2-2; no clear D gene. Germline V gives CDR1 MNHEY, CDR2 SMNVEV (reference sequence). V was shortened by 5 bases and J by 5 bases, with 18 bases between the two germline ends. The CDR3 totals 16 residues. CDR3 region: CASSPSVGEETGELFF. In DNA, the CDR3 is TGTGCCAGCAGTCCCTCCGTTGGAGAGGAAACCGGGGAGCTGTTTTTT.

The J gene is TRBJ2-5, the V gene TRBV7-9; D remains unclear. The J call may be faulty, since TRBJ2-7 better matches the DNA end. The CDR3 loop spans 11 amino acids. Per the germline V gene, CDR1 is SEHNR and CDR2 is FQNEAQ (reference sequence). The CDR3 coding sequence is TGTGCCAGCAGCGCCGACTACGAGCAGTACTTC. Translation gives CASSADYEQYF.

As concerns this clone: The sample holds other DNA sequences that translate to the same CDR3. The CDR3 is CASSPPDYGYTF. The CDR3 DNA sequence: TGTGCCAGCTCACCTCCGGACTATGGCTACACCTTC. The gene calls are TRBV18 and TRBJ1-2; no firm D call. The CDR3 has 12 amino acids. Trimming pared 3 bases from V and 3 bases from J, leaving 5 bases between. Germline V CDR1 and CDR2: KGHSH, LQKENI.

This chain connects TRBV7-3 to TRBJ1-1, with 7 bases matching TRBD1. CDR3 length: 14 amino acids. CDR1 and CDR2 from the germline V gene are SGHTA and FQGTGA. Trimming at V came to 3 bases and at J to 3 bases, leaving 4 bases not matched to a gene. The chain's CDR3 is CASSLRGRDTEAFF. The CDR3 bases are TGTGCCAGCAGCTTGAGGGGGCGCGACACTGAAGCTTTCTTT. Together with reference TRBV7-3 and TRBJ1-1, the CDR3 gives the full variable domain: GAGVSQTPSNKVTEKGKYVELRCDPISGHTALYWYRQSLGQGPEFLIYFQGTGAADDSGLPNDRFFAVRPEGSVSTLKIQRTERGDSAVYLCASSLRGRDTEAFFGQGTRLTVV.

V is TRBV15 and J is TRBJ2-7, with 8 bases identical to TRBD1. The CDR3 has 13 amino acids. The junction had 4 bases not matched to a gene; V was cut back by 3 bases and J by 6 bases. From germline, CDR1 is LNHNV and CDR2 YYDKDF (reference sequence). CDR3 nucleotides: TGTGCCACCAGCAGCTCCGACAGGGGCGAGCAGTACTTC. This gives the protein CATSSSDRGEQYF.

The chain combines TRBV6-1 with TRBJ1-4; perhaps TRBD1 as D (5 bases). Trimming removed 6 bases at V and 7 bases at J, with 18 bases between. The germline CDR1 and CDR2 sequences are MNHNS and SASEGT. The CDR3 is 15 amino acids. CDR3 in amino acids: CASRSGWVLGEKLFF. CDR3 nucleotides: TGTGCCAGCAGGTCAGGGTGGGTACTTGGTGAAAAACTGTTTTTT.

This chain links TRBV7-9 with TRBJ2-7; 8 positions match TRBD1. Germline assignment: CDR1 SEHNR and CDR2 FQNEAQ (reference sequence). Unmatched junction bases numbered 16, after V lost 4 bases and J lost 5 bases. CDR3 size: 17 residues. The CDR3 region is CASSSTHQGARSDEQYF. The CDR3 DNA sequence: TGTGCCAGCAGCTCAACGCACCAGGGGGCGCGTTCGGACGAGCAGTACTTC.

The rearrangement links TRBV18 to TRBJ1-1, with a possible D match to TRBD1 (5 bases). CDR1 and CDR2 from the germline V gene are KGHSH and LQKENI. With 3 bases removed from V and 1 base from J, the gap between germline ends came to 15 bases. The CDR3 is 16 residues long. CDR3 protein: CASSPTRGGGNTEAFF. CDR3 bases: TGTGCCAGCTCACCCACACGTGGGGGGGGGAACACTGAAGCTTTCTTT.

The chain carries TRBV7-3 and TRBJ1-1; possible D gene TRBD1, 5 bases. The CDR3 has 13 residues. Trimming shortened V by 4 bases and J by 4 bases, and 10 bases separated the two germline ends. Germline V gives CDR1 SGHTA, CDR2 FQGTGA. DNA of the CDR3: TGTGCCAGCAGCTCTCAGGGTGGCACTGAAGCTTTCTTT. Protein sequence: CASSSQGGTEAFF.

The V gene is TRBV29-1, the J gene TRBJ2-1, with 7 bases fitting TRBD1. Germline CDR1 reads SQVTM; CDR2 reads ANQGSEA. The V and J ends lost 3 bases and 2 bases, in that order; junction bases with no gene match: 7. The CDR3 spans 15 residues. The CDR3 reads CSVDYPDRAYNEQFF. Written as DNA, the CDR3 is TGCAGCGTTGACTACCCCGACAGGGCCTACAATGAGCAGTTCTTC.

The rearrangement links TRBV4-2 to TRBJ2-1, with a tentative D call TRBD2 (6 bases). Germline-derived CDR1 and CDR2 are LGHNA and YNFKEQ. The V and J ends lost 1 base and 6 bases respectively, with 19 bases between them. The CDR3 totals 17 residues. The CDR3 DNA sequence: TGTGCCAGCAGCCAAGGCCATAGCGGACTCACCGGCAATGAGCAGTTCTTC. Its protein is CASSQGHSGLTGNEQFF.

The genes are TRBV27 and TRBJ2-1; 10 bases fit TRBD1. V shed 5 bases and J 7 bases; nucleotides not matched to a gene: 8. The germline V gene encodes CDR1 MNHEY and CDR2 SMNVEV (reference sequence). CDR3 length: 15 residues. CDR3 sequence: CASSPGTGVRNEQFF. The CDR3 nucleotides read TGTGCCAGCAGTCCCGGGACAGGGGTTCGGAATGAGCAGTTCTTC.